This T cell receptor beta chain was identified in a study of response to subunit inactivated influenza vaccine. TCRdb processed the RT-PCR reads anew with MiXCR; each CDR3 protein has one entry. The sample holds some 500,000 distinct CDR3 sequences, 25% seen once. This clonotype was found many times. Its antigen is not identified. Study-level results: That few new T cells are recruited by each seasonal influenza vaccination was the authors' suggestion.

Trimming took 5 bases from V and 1 from J; bases not matched to a gene: 5. The CDR3 contains 14 residues. Germline CDR1 is SGHTA and CDR2 is FQGNSA. The source of this sequence is a man aged 50-60 years who received an inactivated influenza vaccine. Source: CD4+ T cells sorted from PBMCs, taken less than 6 days after vaccination. The rearrangement joins TRBV7-2 to TRBJ2-7, with 7 bases lining up with TRBD1. The CDR3 reads CASSQRGQSYEQYF. The CDR3 coding sequence is TGTGCCAGCAGCCAACGGGGACAGTCCTACGAGCAGTACTTC.